Following are 13 T cell receptor beta chains from one sample sequenced in a study of CD8 T cells in Susac syndrome. An input of roughly 0.45 to 1 ug of RNA was subjected to reverse transcription using random hexamers. Via MiXCR, TCRdb re-called the immunoSEQ multiplex PCR reads, giving one row per CDR3 protein. The repertoire holds about 83,000 distinct CDR3 sequences, with approximately 96% as singletons. The specimen sequenced was CD8+ T cells from PBMCs. These TCRs come from a human donor with Susac syndrome.

This chain connects TRBV29-1 to TRBJ1-2, with D uncertain. Germline CDR1 and CDR2: SQVTM and ANQGSEA. The V end lost 6 bases, the J end lost 8 bases, and 10 bases lay between the germline ends. This CDR3 spans 10 amino acids. CDR3 region: CSVPAGGYTF. The CDR3 DNA is TGCAGCGTCCCGGCGGGGGGCTACACCTTC.

V gene TRBV6-2 or TRBV6-3 combines with J gene TRBJ2-1; tentative D call: TRBD2 (5 bases). This CDR3 region has 15 residues. CDR1 MNHEY and CDR2 SVGEGT come from the germline V gene. Trimming shortened V by 7 bases and J by 0 bases, and 13 bases separated the two germline ends. CDR3 residues: CASTFTSSSYNEQFF. The DNA of the CDR3 is TGTGCCAGCACCTTCACTAGTAGCTCCTACAATGAGCAGTTCTTC.

V is TRBV7-9 and J is TRBJ2-1; 7 bases map to TRBD1. CDR1 and CDR2 (germline): SEHNR, FQNEAQ (reference sequence). The CDR3 totals 16 residues. Losses at the gene ends were 5 bases for V and 4 bases for J; bases not matched to a gene: 11. The CDR3 bases are TGTGCCAGCAGCCCAACGACAGGGACCCCATACAATGAGCAGTTCTTC. It translates to CASSPTTGTPYNEQFF. The full variable domain, its missing parts supplied by reference TRBV7-9 and TRBJ2-1, is DTGVSQNPRHKITKRGQNVTFRCDPISEHNRLYWYRQTLGQGPEFLTYFQNEAQLEKSRLLSDRFSAERPKGSFSTLEIQRTEQGDSAMYLCASSPTTGTPYNEQFFGPGTRLTVL.

The count of this clonotype is one. V usage is TRBV28 and J usage is TRBJ2-1; TRBD2 aligns across 7 bases. The germline V gene has CDR1 MDHEN and CDR2 SYDVKM. The trim removed 0 bases at V and 2 bases at J, leaving 1 base unmatched. The length of the CDR3 is 15 residues. The CDR3 nucleotides read TGTGCCAGCAGTTTATGGCTAGCGGCCTACAATGAGCAGTTCTTC. This codes for CASSLWLAAYNEQFF.

V is TRBV4-3 and J is TRBJ1-1, with D possibly matching TRBD1 (5 bases). The CDR3 spans 16 residues. V shed 0 bases and J shed 2 bases, with 13 bases lying between them. Per germline, CDR1 LGHNA and CDR2 YSLEER. CDR3 amino acids: CASSQDYGTANTEAFF. DNA for the CDR3: TGCGCCAGCAGCCAAGATTATGGGACGGCTAACACTGAAGCTTTCTTT.

The CDR3 DNA reads TGCGCCAGCAGCCAAGATCGCAGTTCCTACAATGAGCAGTTCTTC. Translation gives CASSQDRSSYNEQFF. This chain links TRBV4-1 with TRBJ2-1; D gene uncertain. The CDR3 sequence is 15 residues long. The V gene's germline CDR1 is MGHRA and CDR2 YSYEKL. V shed 0 bases and J shed 1 base, with 7 bases lying between them.

This sequence joins TRBV27 and TRBJ2-7, with D possibly matching TRBD2 (6 bases). The CDR3 contains 13 residues. V gave up 8 bases and J gave up 6 bases, with 17 bases separating them. Germline V gene lookup returns CDR1 MNHEY and CDR2 SMNVEV (reference sequence). CDR3 DNA: TGTGCCAGCGCTACCCACGGGGGAGGCGAGCAGTACGTC. This sequence encodes CASATHGGGEQYV.

V is TRBV19 and J is TRBJ1-1; TRBD1 agrees at 7 bases. The CDR3 is 13 amino acids. After removal of 5 bases from V and 5 bases from J, the junction contained 5 bases not matched to a gene. Germline V gives CDR1 LNHDA, CDR2 SQIVND (reference sequence). CDR3 bases: TGTGCCAGTAGTGACAGGGTCGGGACTGAAGCTTTCTTT. It is translated as CASSDRVGTEAFF.

The gene calls are TRBV7-9 and TRBJ1-1, with no clear D. The CDR3 runs 14 residues. CDR1 is SEHNR, CDR2 FQNEAQ, per germline (reference sequence). V was pared by 5 bases and J by 0 bases, with 10 bases between. CDR3 amino acids: CASSPEAVNTEAFF. CDR3 DNA sequence: TGTGCCAGCAGCCCGGAGGCGGTGAACACTGAAGCTTTCTTT.

The chain links TRBV30 to TRBJ1-5; no reliable D call. V shed 1 base and J shed 1 base, with 11 bases lying between them. CDR3 length: 15 amino acids. Germline V gene data show CDR1 as GTSNPN and CDR2 as SVGIG (reference sequence). The CDR3 bases are TGTGCCTGGAGTGACCCGGAAGAAAGCAATCAGCCCCAGCATTTT. As protein: CAWSDPEESNQPQHF.

The table lists this clonotype with a count of one. This sequence joins TRBV19 and TRBJ1-1; the D is unclear. The V and J ends lost 10 bases and 0 bases respectively, with 15 bases between them. Per the germline V gene, CDR1 is LNHDA and CDR2 is SQIVND (reference sequence). CDR3 length equals 14 residues. CDR3 protein: CATTLEGVNTEAFF. DNA for the CDR3: TGTGCCACTACACTCGAGGGTGTGAACACTGAAGCTTTCTTT.

The rearrangement joins TRBV4-1 to TRBJ2-1; TRBD1 agrees at 7 bases. Looked up from germline, CDR1 is MGHRA and CDR2 is YSYEKL. The CDR3 is 14 amino acids. Trimming took 2 bases from V and 6 from J; bases not matched to a gene: 4. CDR3: CASSQRQGSNEQFF. For the CDR3, the DNA is TGCGCCAGCAGCCAAAGACAGGGTAGCAATGAGCAGTTCTTC.

The chain employs TRBV5-1 and TRBJ2-1, with a weak D call TRBD2 (6 bases). The germline V gene has CDR1 SGHRS and CDR2 YFSETQ. CDR3 length: 15 residues. The V gene lost 1 base and the J gene lost 3 bases, with 11 bases spanning the gap. CDR3 amino acids: CASSLSTGVYNEQFF. DNA of the CDR3: TGCGCCAGCAGCTTGTCGACGGGAGTCTACAATGAGCAGTTCTTC.